What follows is one TCR beta chain and its context. Its specific antigen is unknown. Base qualities are not recorded, but no much larger clone differs from it by a single base. The data are from a study of control samples from healthy donors and cancer patients (dated by TCRdb to the early 2020s). From its cysteine to its phenylalanine, the CDR3 spans 16 amino acids. This entry keeps only the CDR3 DNA: 48 bases, framed from base 1. From a lookup of the germline V gene, CDR1 and CDR2 are MDHEN and SYDVKM. The V end gives up 5 bases and the J end 2 bases, leaving 5 bases in the junction not matched to a gene. Libraries were constructed by the immunoSEQ multiplex PCR assay. TCRdb limited this immuneACCESS table to in-frame rearrangements with V and J called. A share of clones is missing; checked studies link under half to unresolved V genes, and the rest is unexplained. The sample table records about 250,000 clones; about 80% of these occur just once. Roughly 15% of the sample is held by the ten biggest clonotypes.

The rearrangement joined TRBV28 to TRBJ1-5, with 11 bases in between that match TRBD1. This TCR was sampled from an older woman with lung cancer. Sequenced material: PBMCs. The CDR3 reads as follows: CASSPGQGAGNQPQHF. The nucleotides are TGTGCCAGCAGTCCAGGACAGGGGGCCGGCAATCAGCCCCAGCATTTT.